The 11 T cell receptor beta chains below all came from one sample that was sequenced in a study of T cells in Graves' hyperthyroidism and ophthalmopathy. Amplified TCR beta CDR3 regions derived from RNA transcripts. Using the HTBI primer set, a first-round RT-PCR was run on the TCR CDR3. TCRdb analysed the multiplex PCR reads with MiXCR anew, one entry per CDR3 protein. The sample comprises about 420,000 distinct CDR3 sequences, roughly 15% of which are singletons, and approximately 5.8% rests with the top ten. Material: blood. All receptors come from a woman aged 18-29 years with Graves' hyperthyroidism.

About this clonotype: This may be a read error: a much more frequent sequence differs by one nucleotide. J is TRBJ2-1 and V is TRBV2; D not resolved. This CDR3 is 16 amino acids long. CDR1 and CDR2 from the germline V gene are SNHLY and FYNNEI. The CDR3 DNA is TGTGCCAGCAGTGAACGGCGATCGAGCTCCTACGATGAGCAGTTCTTC. Translating gives CASSERRSSSYDEQFF.

This clonotype was found many times. The chain uses TRBV11-2 and TRBJ2-5, with unresolved D. The CDR3 consists of 17 residues. CDR1 is SGHAT, CDR2 FQNNGV, per germline. V was cut by 0 bases and J by 1 base, with 15 bases left in between. CDR3: CASSLDASQLVQETQYF. CDR3 coding DNA: TGTGCCAGCAGCTTAGATGCGTCACAGCTAGTCCAAGAGACCCAGTACTTC.

This clonotype occurred a few times. V is TRBV10-2 and J is TRBJ1-2, with TRBD1 matching 11 bases. V lost 6 bases to trimming and J lost 3 bases; unmatched junction nucleotides: 6. CDR3 length: 15 amino acids. Per germline, CDR1 WSHSY and CDR2 SAAADI. DNA for the CDR3: TGCGCCAGCAGCGGACAGGGGGCGCGTCACTATGGCTACACCTTC. Residues: CASSGQGARHYGYTF.

This clonotype came up many times. This rearrangement joins TRBV9 to TRBJ1-1, with TRBD1 matching over 9 bases. J lost 11 bases, V lost 4 bases, and 12 bases had no gene match. CDR3 length equals 14 residues. Germline V gene sequence: CDR1 SGDLS, CDR2 YYNGEE. CDR3 protein: CASSLRQDRGRAFF. CDR3 in DNA: TGTGCCAGCAGCCTAAGACAAGACAGGGGGAGGGCTTTCTTT. The entire variable domain, with the rest obtained from reference TRBV9 and TRBJ1-1, is as follows: DSGVTQTPKHLITATGQRVTLRCSPRSGDLSVYWYQQSLDQGLQFLIQYYNGEERAKGNILERFSAQQFPDLHSELNLSSLELGDSALYFCASSLRQDRGRAFFGQGTRLTVV.

Many counts were recorded for this clonotype. The chain employs TRBV11-3 and TRBJ2-7, with 10 nucleotides matching TRBD2. V trimming: 3 bases; J trimming: 2 bases; junction bases outside the gene matches: 7. Germline lookup yields CDR1 SGHNT and CDR2 YENEEA. The length of the CDR3 is 16 residues. This CDR3 reads CASSFVDSGRTYEQYF. Written as DNA, the CDR3 is TGTGCCAGCAGCTTTGTCGATAGCGGGAGGACCTACGAGCAGTACTTC.

This clonotype was observed at least ten times. The chain links TRBV28 to TRBJ1-1, with D possibly being TRBD1 (5 bases). Germline values: CDR1 MDHEN, CDR2 SYDVKM. This CDR3 has 14 residues. The V end was cut by 3 bases, the J end by 0 bases, with 8 bases between. CDR3 in amino acids: CASSLGGMNTEAFF. The CDR3 DNA reads TGTGCCAGCAGTTTGGGGGGGATGAACACTGAAGCTTTCTTT.

As to this clonotype: This may stem from a read error, because a much larger clone lies one nucleotide away. This chain uses TRBV2 with TRBJ1-2; D call uncertain. CDR3 length: 13 amino acids. V was pared by 3 bases and J by 11 bases, with 16 bases between. Germline V CDR1 and CDR2: SNHLY, FYNNEI. DNA of the CDR3: TGTGCCAGCAGTGACGGAGATCTCATCTCTTACACCTTC. Its translation: CASSDGDLISYTF. The full variable domain, with the rest looked up from reference TRBV2 and TRBJ1-2, is EPEVTQTPSHQVTQMGQEVILRCVPISNHLYFYWYRQILGQKVEFLVSFYNNEISEKSEIFDDQFSVERPDGSNFTLKIRSTKLEDSAMYFCASSDGDLISYTFGSGTRLTVV.

This chain links TRBV4-3 with TRBJ2-2; 9 nucleotides line up with TRBD1. Germline V gene sequence: CDR1 LGHNA, CDR2 YSLEER. The CDR3 covers 17 residues. The junction had 13 bases not matched to a gene; V was cut back by 5 bases and J by 6 bases. CDR3 coding DNA: TGCGCCAGCAGCGCCAGGACGGGACAGGGTGTCCCCGGGGAGCTGTTTTTT. It specifies CASSARTGQGVPGELFF.

This clonotype has ten or more counts. The J gene is TRBJ1-3, the V gene TRBV12-3 or TRBV12-4, with D tentatively TRBD1 (5 bases). V was clipped by 7 bases and J by 5 bases, with 21 bases between them. The CDR3 length is 16 residues. CDR3 sequence: CASNRKGGGYRNTIYF. The CDR3 DNA sequence: TGTGCCAGCAATAGGAAAGGTGGGGGTTATCGAAACACCATATATTTT.

This clonotype was observed many times. The chain has TRBV2 and TRBJ1-1, with TRBD1 matching 7 bases. V shed 8 bases and J 3 bases; nucleotides not matched to a gene: 12. The germline V gene has CDR1 SNHLY and CDR2 FYNNEI. The length of the CDR3 is 15 residues. In DNA form, the CDR3 reads TGTGCCAGCTTCCTCCCGACAGGGAGACACACTGAAGCTTTCTTT. Protein product: CASFLPTGRHTEAFF.

This clonotype was counted only a few times. The chain combines TRBV19 with TRBJ2-7; TRBD2 matches at 14 bases. V trimming: 4 bases; J trimming: 2 bases; junction bases outside the gene matches: 13. Germline V lookup: CDR1 LNHDA, CDR2 SQIVND (reference sequence). CDR3 length equals 19 residues. As DNA, the CDR3 is TGTGCCAGTAGTAAAGGAGGGACTAGCGGGGGCCCGTCAACCTACGAGCAGTACTTC. Translated, it gives CASSKGGTSGGPSTYEQYF.